This TCR beta chain was sequenced during a study of CD8+ T cells in alopecia areata. Looking at the study overall: Tofacitinib was taken orally by treated patients, and the dose was 5 to 10 mg twice daily.

This clone was counted between two and nine times. Its target is unknown. Indicated treatment: oral pan-JAK inhibitor, 5-10 mg twice daily. TCR sequencing used cDNA made by reverse transcription of extracted RNA. The method was immunoSEQ multiplex PCR; TCRdb's version includes in-frame clones alone and lacks a portion of them. There are some 190,000 clones in the sample; under 80% occur only once, and approximately 1.2% lies in the top ten. General study results and limits: TCR sharing across patients was less clear than in mice, possibly HLA-related. Scalp samples also yield sequences from resident alphabeta T cells of normal skin.

CDR3 length equals 15 residues. Germline lookup yields CDR1 MNHNS and CDR2 SASEGT. V lost 5 bases, J lost 6 bases, and 10 bases stayed unmatched. This specimen consisted of CD4+ T cells sorted from blood, obtained at week 49, from a patient treated with tofacitinib. V is TRBV6-1 and J is TRBJ1-2, with 9 bases lining up with TRBD1. The sequence came from a human donor with alopecia areata. CDR3 coding DNA: TGTGCCAGCAGTTTAACCGGGACAGGGAACAATGGCTACACCTTC. This sequence encodes CASSLTGTGNNGYTF.